Listed here is a single T cell receptor beta chain. Trimming took 2 bases from V and 6 from J, leaving 10 bases between them. Germline V gene data show CDR1 as SNHLY and CDR2 as FYNNEI. CDR3 length equals 13 residues. These data belong to a study of technical replicates of blood from a few donors. Clones were sequenced by immunoSEQ multiplex PCR, and TCRdb holds only the in-frame ones, with some missing. The sample consists of roughly 40,000 clones, approximately 96% of them appearing once. V gene TRBV2 combines with J gene TRBJ1-1; D is ambiguous. The receptor was isolated from a human donor in good health. Sequenced: T cells isolated from PBMCs. In nucleotides, the CDR3 is TGTGCCAGCAGTGAATGGGTGGGCTCTGAAGCTTTCTTT. Amino acid sequence: CASSEWVGSEAFF.